A single sample gave rise to the 18 T cell receptor beta chains below, sequenced in a study of blood T cell repertoires in COVID-19. TCRdb keeps only in-frame clones here, not all; method: immunoSEQ multiplex PCR. The repertoire holds around 58,000 clones, with approximately 85% as singletons. Sequenced material: peripheral blood. The receptor source for this set is a woman aged 55 to 70 with COVID-19, enrolled during active disease.

The genes are TRBV2 and TRBJ1-5; TRBD1 agrees at 7 bases. The V gene's germline CDR1 is SNHLY and CDR2 FYNNEI. V was clipped by 7 bases and J by 6 bases; unmatched bases: 12. The CDR3 runs to 15 residues. Here the CDR3 reads CASILSTGSGQPQHF. CDR3 DNA: TGTGCCAGCATTCTCTCGACAGGGTCGGGTCAGCCCCAGCATTTT. Complete variable domain (other parts from reference TRBV2 and TRBJ1-5): EPEVTQTPSHQVTQMGQEVILRCVPISNHLYFYWYRQILGQKVEFLVSFYNNEISEKSEIFDDQFSVERPDGSNFTLKIRSTKLEDSAMYFCASILSTGSGQPQHFGDGTRLSIL.

This chain uses TRBV7-2 with TRBJ1-3; D uncertain. The CDR3 is 14 residues long. The germline V gene has CDR1 SGHTA and CDR2 FQGNSA. V lost 5 bases and J 0 bases, leaving 8 bases between the germline ends. The CDR3 loop reads CASSPQYSGNTIYF. The CDR3 DNA sequence: TGTGCCAGCAGCCCCCAGTACTCTGGAAACACCATATATTTT.

The chain has TRBV30 and TRBJ1-1; no definite D call. This CDR3 region has 11 residues. The germline gives CDR1 GTSNPN, CDR2 SVGIG (reference sequence). Trimming pared 0 bases from V and 5 bases from J, leaving 4 bases between. CDR3 sequence: CAWSVLTEAFF. CDR3 sequence (DNA): TGTGCCTGGAGTGTACTTACTGAAGCTTTCTTT.

The CDR3 DNA sequence: TGTGCCAGCAGCTTGGCCTCGGGACACTTCAATCAGCCCCAGCATTTT. Protein sequence: CASSLASGHFNQPQHF. V is TRBV5-6 and J is TRBJ1-5, with TRBD1 as a possible D gene (6 bases). Germline values: CDR1 SGHDT, CDR2 YYEEEE. The CDR3 is 16 amino acids. Trimming took off 0 bases at V and 3 bases at J, with 13 bases between the two ends.

The J gene is TRBJ1-6, the V gene TRBV27; TRBD1 is a possible D gene (5 bases). Trimming took 3 bases from V and 8 from J, leaving 14 bases between them. The CDR3 contains 15 residues. Germline values: CDR1 MNHEY, CDR2 SMNVEV (reference sequence). The DNA for the CDR3 is TGTGCCAGCAGTTTCCTACAAGGGGTGTATTCACCCCTCCACTTT. It yields the protein CASSFLQGVYSPLHF.

The V gene is TRBV2, the J gene TRBJ1-1; D remains ambiguous. Trimming removed 5 bases from V and 7 bases from J, with 8 bases in between. In germline, CDR1 is SNHLY, CDR2 FYNNEI. The CDR3 is made up of 11 amino acids. The CDR3: CASSYSGEAFF. CDR3 nucleotide sequence: TGTGCCAGCAGTTACAGCGGTGAAGCTTTCTTT.

The gene calls are TRBV28 and TRBJ2-2, with a tentative D call TRBD2 (5 bases). Per germline, CDR1 MDHEN and CDR2 SYDVKM. There are 13 residues in the CDR3. V lost 8 bases, J lost 5 bases, and 12 bases lay in between. The CDR3 loop is CASSSRGTGELFF. The CDR3 coding sequence is TGTGCCAGCTCTAGCCGAGGGACCGGGGAGCTGTTTTTT.

This clone has just one count. The V gene is TRBV7-9, the J gene TRBJ2-2; tentatively, D is TRBD2 (5 bases). V was shortened by 11 bases and J by 5 bases, with 15 bases between the two germline ends. The CDR3 runs to 13 residues. Germline CDR1 reads SEHNR; CDR2 reads FQNEAQ (reference sequence). The CDR3 protein is CAPGASSTGELFF. As DNA, the CDR3 is TGTGCCCCCGGAGCTAGCTCGACCGGGGAGCTGTTTTTT.

CDR3 protein: CASSHSIIRANYGYTF. As DNA, the CDR3 is TGCGCCAGCAGCCACTCGATTATCAGGGCTAACTATGGCTACACCTTC. This chain uses TRBV4-3 with TRBJ1-2; D is perhaps TRBD1 (5 bases). CDR1 is LGHNA, CDR2 YSLEER, per germline. Trimming left V 3 bases short and J 0 bases short, with 14 bases between. CDR3 length: 16 residues.

The chain uses TRBV9 and TRBJ1-3, with D perhaps matching TRBD1 (6 bases). Trimming took off 0 bases at V and 7 bases at J, with 11 bases between the two ends. The CDR3 contains 14 residues. CDR1 SGDLS and CDR2 YYNGEE come from the germline V gene. The DNA of the CDR3 is TGTGCCAGCAGCGTAGGTGGTAGGGGGAACACCATATATTTT. This gives the protein CASSVGGRGNTIYF.

The chain uses TRBV18 and TRBJ1-4; no definite D call. This CDR3 comprises 16 residues. Trimming took off 0 bases at V and 8 bases at J, with 16 bases between the two ends. The germline gives CDR1 KGHSH, CDR2 LQKENI. The CDR3 coding sequence is TGTGCCAGCTCACCACCTTTACGGCAGAAGGAGGAAAAACTGTTTTTT. Amino acid sequence: CASSPPLRQKEEKLFF.

The rearrangement uses TRBV6-5 and TRBJ2-1, with TRBD1 matching 10 bases. This CDR3 spans 14 amino acids. Germline CDR1 is MNHEY and CDR2 is SVGAGI. Losses at the gene ends were 6 bases for V and 5 bases for J; bases not matched to a gene: 4. In nucleotides, the CDR3 is TGTGCCAGCAGGGGGGACAGGGGAAACAATGAGCAGTTCTTC. As protein: CASRGDRGNNEQFF.

The V gene is TRBV6-2 or TRBV6-3, the J gene TRBJ1-3; TRBD1 matches at 8 bases. The CDR3 covers 14 residues. Germline CDR1 and CDR2: MNHEY and SVGEGT. V dropped 5 bases and J dropped 1; count of bases not matched to a gene: 1. This CDR3 is CASSGQGSGNTIYF. The DNA of the CDR3 is TGTGCCAGCAGTGGACAGGGATCTGGAAACACCATATATTTT.

The chain uses TRBV10-3 and TRBJ2-1, with 8 positions matching TRBD1. V trimming: 6 bases; J trimming: 7 bases; junction bases outside the gene matches: 11. Germline-derived CDR1 and CDR2 are ENHRY and SYGVKD. The CDR3 is 15 amino acids. The CDR3 sequence is CAIRETGAFRNEQFF. For the CDR3, the DNA is TGTGCCATCAGGGAGACAGGGGCCTTTAGAAATGAGCAGTTCTTC.

This chain uses TRBV4-1 with TRBJ2-1, with 8 bases matching TRBD2. This CDR3 region has 17 residues. The germline V gene has CDR1 MGHRA and CDR2 YSYEKL. Losses at the gene ends were 4 bases for V and 6 bases for J; bases not matched to a gene: 14. CDR3 nucleotides: TGCGCCAGCAGCCGAGAACCTAGCGGGTGGAATTTCAATGAGCAGTTCTTC. This sequence encodes CASSREPSGWNFNEQFF.

This clone was seen just once. The CDR3 region is CASSYSQGARAYEQYF. In nucleotides, the CDR3 is TGTGCCAGCAGTTACTCACAGGGCGCTCGGGCCTACGAGCAGTACTTC. The V call is TRBV6-6, the J call TRBJ2-7; D possibly corresponds to TRBD1 (6 bases). The CDR3 extends over 16 amino acids. V lost 0 bases, J lost 2 bases, and 14 bases lay in between. The germline V gene has CDR1 MNHNY and CDR2 SVGAGI (reference sequence).

The V gene is TRBV19, the J gene TRBJ1-1; 7 positions match TRBD1. The germline CDR1 and CDR2 sequences are LNHDA and SQIVND (reference sequence). The V segment lost 3 bases and the J segment 4 bases; nucleotides outside the gene matches: 5. This CDR3 contains 14 residues. The CDR3 reads CASSMTGFATEAFF. The CDR3 DNA is TGTGCCAGTAGTATGACAGGGTTTGCCACTGAAGCTTTCTTT. The variable domain in full, with the rest retrieved from reference TRBV19 and TRBJ1-1, is DGGITQSPKYLFRKEGQNVTLSCEQNLNHDAMYWYRQDPGQGLRLIYYSQIVNDFQKGDIAEGYSVSREKKESFPLTVTSAQKNPTAFYLCASSMTGFATEAFFGQGTRLTVV.

The V call is TRBV7-9, the J call TRBJ2-5, with D tentatively TRBD1 (6 bases). This CDR3 spans 11 amino acids. The V gene's germline CDR1 is SEHNR and CDR2 FQNEAQ (reference sequence). Trimming shortened V by 1 base and J by 9 bases, and 6 bases separated the two germline ends. CDR3 sequence reads: CASSLGGPQYF. As DNA, the CDR3 is TGTGCCAGCAGCTTAGGGGGGCCCCAGTACTTC.